The 29 T cell receptor beta chains below were found in one sample sequenced in a study of shared clonotypes between healthy human individuals. Assay: immunoSEQ multiplex PCR; the TCRdb copy retains only in-frame clones and omits some. The sample lists roughly 1,600,000 clones; around 98.5% were seen once. Material: naive CD4+ T cells sorted from blood. Subset given: CD45RA+ positively selected. The receptors here all came from a man aged 25-40 years in good health.

To note about this clone: This CDR3 is also generated by other DNA sequences in the sample. The V call is TRBV27, the J call TRBJ2-6; unclear D gene. Germline values: CDR1 MNHEY, CDR2 SMNVEV (reference sequence). V was trimmed by 6 bases and J by 4 bases, leaving 7 bases between them. The CDR3 consists of 13 residues. The CDR3 DNA reads TGTGCCAGCAGGGGATCCGGGGCCAACGTCCTGACTTTC. The encoded protein is CASRGSGANVLTF.

The chain joins TRBV5-1 to TRBJ1-2, with D perhaps TRBD1 (5 bases). The CDR3 is 15 amino acids. The germline V and J ends were trimmed by 0 bases and 0 bases, with 9 bases remaining between them. The germline gives CDR1 SGHRS, CDR2 YFSETQ. Here the CDR3 reads CASSLDTGPNYGYTF. Written as DNA, the CDR3 is TGCGCCAGCAGCTTGGACACAGGACCTAACTATGGCTACACCTTC.

This clone was detected only once. The chain couples TRBV9 to TRBJ2-7; tentatively, D is TRBD1 or TRBD2 (5 bases each). The CDR3 loop spans 15 amino acids. Germline V gene data show CDR1 as SGDLS and CDR2 as YYNGEE. V dropped 0 bases and J dropped 2 bases, with 12 bases sitting between them. The CDR3 loop is CASSVAGTVAYEQYF. In DNA, the CDR3 is TGTGCCAGCAGCGTAGCCGGGACCGTTGCCTACGAGCAGTACTTC.

The chain carries TRBV29-1 and TRBJ1-4, with D hard to call. V lost 6 bases, J lost 0 bases, and 8 bases lay in between. The length of the CDR3 is 13 residues. The germline gives CDR1 SQVTM, CDR2 ANQGSEA. DNA for the CDR3: TGCAGCGTCAAGACCGCAACTAATGAAAAACTGTTTTTT. It is translated as CSVKTATNEKLFF.

In its sample, this clone was seen once. The gene calls are TRBV5-1 and TRBJ2-7; no firm D call. The germline V and J ends were trimmed by 0 bases and 7 bases, with 11 bases remaining between them. The germline CDR1 and CDR2 sequences are SGHRS and YFSETQ. The CDR3 extends over 13 amino acids. Here the CDR3 DNA reads TGCGCCAGCAGCTTGGTTGAGGAGTTGGAGCAGTACTTC. As protein: CASSLVEELEQYF.

CDR3 amino acids: CASRVTGVETQYF. The CDR3 coding sequence is TGTGCCAGCAGGGTGACAGGGGTTGAGACCCAGTACTTC. This chain joins TRBV2 and TRBJ2-5, with 8 bases fitting TRBD1. The CDR3 spans 13 residues. Germline V lookup: CDR1 SNHLY, CDR2 FYNNEI. Trimming cost V 6 bases and J 5 bases; bases outside gene matches: 5.

This rearrangement joins TRBV5-4 to TRBJ2-1, with D possibly TRBD2 on 5 matching bases. The CDR3 length is 12 residues. Germline V lookup: CDR1 SGHNT, CDR2 YYREEE (reference sequence). V lost 0 bases and J lost 13, with 11 bases in between. The CDR3 nucleotides read TGTGCCAGCAGCTTGGCCGGGAAGGGCCAGTTCTTC. It is translated as CASSLAGKGQFF.

This clone appeared a single time. Other DNA variants within this sample encode the same CDR3. V gene TRBV18 combines with J gene TRBJ1-4; D is unclear. The CDR3 runs to 13 residues. The germline CDR1 and CDR2 sequences are KGHSH and LQKENI. The V and J ends lost 0 bases and 6 bases respectively, with 5 bases between them. The CDR3 region has the DNA TGTGCCAGCTCACCACCTGGGGATGAAAAACTGTTTTTT. It translates to CASSPPGDEKLFF. Drawing the rest from reference TRBV18 and TRBJ1-4, the complete variable domain is NAGVMQNPRHLVRRRGQEARLRCSPMKGHSHVYWYRQLPEEGLKFMVYLQKENIIDESGMPKERFSAEFPKEGPSILRIQQVVRGDSAAYFCASSPPGDEKLFFGSGTQLSVL.

Worth noting for this clone: Other DNA sequences in the sample encode the same CDR3. This sequence joins TRBV5-1 and TRBJ1-2, with D perhaps TRBD1 (6 bases). Trimming pared 3 bases from V and 8 bases from J, leaving 8 bases between. The CDR3 sequence is 11 residues long. CDR1 is SGHRS, CDR2 YFSETQ, per germline. The CDR3 reads CASSSGDGYTF. CDR3 bases: TGCGCCAGCAGCTCAGGGGACGGCTACACCTTC.

The chain combines TRBV28 with TRBJ1-2; D uncertain. Germline V gene data show CDR1 as MDHEN and CDR2 as SYDVKM. The CDR3 extends over 10 amino acids. The CDR3 loop reads CGVGNYGYTF. As DNA, the CDR3 is TGTGGAGTGGGTAACTATGGCTACACCTTC.

This sequence joins TRBV28 and TRBJ1-1; D is unclear. The CDR3 consists of 12 residues. V lost 6 bases and J 4 bases, leaving 9 bases between the germline ends. Germline values: CDR1 MDHEN, CDR2 SYDVKM. The CDR3 region is CASRERSTEAFF. The CDR3 nucleotides are TGTGCCAGCAGAGAACGAAGCACTGAAGCTTTCTTT.

The chain is built from TRBV5-4 and TRBJ1-2; tentatively, D is TRBD1 (6 bases). V lost 3 bases and J lost 3, with 15 bases in between. CDR3 length: 15 amino acids. Germline V gives CDR1 SGHNT, CDR2 YYREEE (reference sequence). CDR3 coding DNA: TGTGCCAGCAGCTCTGGGGGGGCAGTGGACTATGGCTACACCTTC. Amino acid sequence: CASSSGGAVDYGYTF.

The chain links TRBV10-2 to TRBJ2-7, with 7 nucleotides matching TRBD2. V lost 10 bases and J lost 0; bases outside the gene matches: 12. Germline CDR1 reads WSHSY; CDR2 reads SAAADI. The CDR3 loop spans 15 amino acids. The CDR3 nucleotides read TGCGCCACCATGAAGGAAAGCGGGATCTCCTACGAGCAGTACTTC. Amino acid sequence: CATMKESGISYEQYF.

V usage is TRBV9 and J usage is TRBJ2-1, with 9 bases matching TRBD2. Trimming took 5 bases from V and 4 from J; bases not matched to a gene: 4. The CDR3 is 14 amino acids. The germline CDR1 and CDR2 sequences are SGDLS and YYNGEE. The CDR3 nucleotides are TGTGCCAGCAGGGGACTAGCTCCGTACAATGAGCAGTTCTTC. Translating gives CASRGLAPYNEQFF. Full variable domain (outside the CDR3, taken from reference TRBV9 and TRBJ2-1): DSGVTQTPKHLITATGQRVTLRCSPRSGDLSVYWYQQSLDQGLQFLIQYYNGEERAKGNILERFSAQQFPDLHSELNLSSLELGDSALYFCASRGLAPYNEQFFGPGTRLTVL.

The chain links TRBV7-3 to TRBJ2-1, with 12 positions matching TRBD2. Trimming cost V 2 bases and J 9 bases; bases outside gene matches: 8. The CDR3 consists of 16 residues. Germline V lookup: CDR1 SGHTA, CDR2 FQGTGA. The CDR3 protein is CASSLYLAGGPTEQFF. In DNA form, the CDR3 reads TGTGCCAGCAGCTTATACCTAGCGGGAGGGCCCACTGAGCAGTTCTTC.

The count of this clone is one. The rearrangement joins TRBV6-5 to TRBJ2-7; 8 bases agree with TRBD1. CDR3 length: 15 amino acids. V lost 7 bases, J lost 5 bases, and 13 bases stayed unmatched. Germline V CDR1 and CDR2: MNHEY, SVGAGI. The CDR3, as DNA: TGTGCCAGCACCCAGGGGGCTCCACGGGGGAACGAGCAGTACTTC. Translating gives CASTQGAPRGNEQYF.

On this clone: The junction and the germline gene differ at one end; a read error may be behind it. The V and J genes are TRBV5-1 and TRBJ1-1; maybe TRBD1 (6 bases). In germline, CDR1 is SGHRS, CDR2 YFSETQ. The CDR3 loop spans 13 amino acids. The CDR3 here is CASSLTGNAEAFF. The CDR3 DNA reads TGCGCCAGCAGCCTCACAGGGAACGCTGAAGCTTTCTTT.

This chain uses TRBV7-3 with TRBJ2-3; D possibly uses TRBD1 or TRBD2 (6 bases each). Trimming pared 5 bases from V and 6 bases from J, leaving 18 bases between. Germline CDR1 SGHTA, CDR2 FQGTGA. The length of the CDR3 is 15 residues. CDR3 coding DNA: TGTGCCAGCAGCCCACCATATGGGGGGCGGGATACGCAGTATTTT. It is translated as CASSPPYGGRDTQYF.

This chain connects TRBV2 to TRBJ2-2; D call uncertain. This CDR3 is 12 amino acids long. Trimming left V 7 bases short and J 6 bases short, with 9 bases between. The germline gives CDR1 SNHLY, CDR2 FYNNEI. CDR3 residues: CASTYSAGELFF. In DNA form, the CDR3 reads TGTGCCAGCACGTACTCGGCCGGGGAGCTGTTTTTT. Combining the CDR3 with reference TRBV2 and TRBJ2-2 gives the whole variable domain EPEVTQTPSHQVTQMGQEVILRCVPISNHLYFYWYRQILGQKVEFLVSFYNNEISEKSEIFDDQFSVERPDGSNFTLKIRSTKLEDSAMYFCASTYSAGELFFGEGSRLTVL.

This chain links TRBV29-1 with TRBJ2-1, with unresolved D. The ends were cut back, 7 bases at V and 5 bases at J, with 3 bases in the middle. The germline gives CDR1 SQVTM, CDR2 ANQGSEA. The CDR3 is 9 residues long. CDR3 coding DNA: TGCAGCGCCGACAATGAGCAGTTCTTC. Translated, it gives CSADNEQFF.

Remarks on this clone: Other DNA sequences within the sample encode an identical CDR3. The chain links TRBV5-1 to TRBJ1-1; D may be TRBD1 (5 bases). The V end lost 3 bases, the J end lost 1 base, and 7 bases lay between the germline ends. This CDR3 has 13 residues. From germline, CDR1 is SGHRS and CDR2 YFSETQ. In nucleotides, the CDR3 is TGCGCCAGCAGCTCCACAGGGAACACTGAAGCTTTCTTT. Protein: CASSSTGNTEAFF.

The chain couples TRBV19 to TRBJ2-7; the D is unclear. V dropped 2 bases and J dropped 7 bases, with 15 bases sitting between them. Germline CDR1 LNHDA, CDR2 SQIVND (reference sequence). The CDR3 extends over 14 amino acids. The CDR3 loop reads CASSIRSLQGEQYF. The CDR3 coding sequence is TGTGCCAGTAGTATAAGGTCCCTCCAAGGAGAGCAGTACTTC.

The chain uses TRBV15 and TRBJ1-4; TRBD1 is a possible D gene (6 bases). This CDR3 is 21 amino acids long. From germline, CDR1 is LNHNV and CDR2 YYDKDF (reference sequence). V lost 1 base and J 0 bases, leaving 24 bases between the germline ends. The CDR3 DNA reads TGTGCCACCAGCAGAGGAAGATGGGGGCCTCGGGCGACCTCAACTAATGAAAAACTGTTTTTT. Translating gives CATSRGRWGPRATSTNEKLFF.

The V gene is TRBV11-2, the J gene TRBJ2-2; 8 nucleotides align to TRBD1. V gave up 0 bases and J gave up 0 bases; unmatched junction bases: 6. Germline CDR1 reads SGHAT; CDR2 reads FQNNGV. The length of the CDR3 is 18 residues. DNA of the CDR3: TGTGCCAGCAGCTTAGAGGGGACAGGCATATCGAACACCGGGGAGCTGTTTTTT. Protein: CASSLEGTGISNTGELFF.

The chain recombines TRBV25-1 with TRBJ2-5, with 9 bases lining up with TRBD1. CDR1 and CDR2 (germline): MGHDK, SYGVNS. This CDR3 spans 15 amino acids. The trim removed 3 bases at V and 5 bases at J, leaving 7 bases unmatched. The CDR3 loop reads CASSDGTGMLETQYF. The CDR3 DNA reads TGTGCCAGCAGTGATGGGACAGGGATGTTGGAGACCCAGTACTTC.

Note on this clone: One junction end disagrees with the germline gene, perhaps due to a read error. This chain links TRBV7-7 with TRBJ2-5; tentatively, D is TRBD2 (5 bases). The CDR3 loop spans 14 amino acids. CDR1 and CDR2 from the germline V gene are SSHAT and FNYEAQ (reference sequence). The CDR3 region has the DNA TGTGCTAGCAGCTTAGCGCGTGACTCAGAGACCCAGTACTTC. Its protein is CASSLARDSETQYF. The full variable domain, rest sourced from reference TRBV7-7 and TRBJ2-5, is GAGVSQSPRYKVTKRGQDVTLRCDPISSHATLYWYQQALGQGPEFLTYFNYEAQPDKSGLPSDRFSAERPEGSISTLTIQRTEQRDSAMYRCASSLARDSETQYFGPGTRLLVL.

This clone was found once. The sample holds other DNA sequences that translate to the same CDR3. This chain uses TRBV9 with TRBJ2-7; TRBD2 aligns across 14 bases. This CDR3 is 16 amino acids long. The V gene's germline CDR1 is SGDLS and CDR2 YYNGEE. V lost 4 bases and J lost 4; bases outside the gene matches: 7. This CDR3 reads CASSPGLAGVGYEQYF. The CDR3, as DNA: TGTGCCAGCAGCCCGGGACTAGCGGGAGTGGGATACGAGCAGTACTTC.

This clone came up once. The rearrangement links TRBV5-1 to TRBJ1-2, with D possibly TRBD1 on 6 matching bases. The CDR3 contains 14 residues. Germline values: CDR1 SGHRS, CDR2 YFSETQ. V gave up 0 bases and J gave up 2 bases, with 8 bases separating them. The CDR3 loop is CASSLDRANYGYTF. The CDR3 coding sequence is TGCGCCAGCAGCTTGGACAGGGCAAACTATGGCTACACCTTC.

The chain is built from TRBV11-2 and TRBJ2-3, with D possibly matching TRBD1 (6 bases). With 5 bases removed from V and 0 bases from J, the gap between germline ends came to 15 bases. CDR3 size: 16 residues. The germline V gene encodes CDR1 SGHAT and CDR2 FQNNGV. The CDR3 DNA reads TGTGCCAGCAGCCCCGCAGGGGCCGCTAGCACAGATACGCAGTATTTT. The encoded protein is CASSPAGAASTDTQYF.